One sample yielded the 14 T cell receptor beta chains listed below, sequenced in a study of tumor-infiltrating lymphocytes in primary liver carcinoma. Bulk tissue was left unsorted, and RNA and DNA were co-extracted from about 20-30 mg of it. Researchers generated TCR beta cDNA from roughly 510 ng of total RNA, relying on a constant-region primer. TCR beta libraries came from three nested multiplex PCR rounds using slightly modified ARM-PCR. The first two PCR rounds, roughly 9 cycles each, used TRBV1-TRBV30 forward primers and a C-beta reverse primer. Each CDR3 protein gets one entry after TCRdb re-called the multiplex PCR reads with MiXCR. There are 100,000 to 150,000 distinct CDR3 sequences in the sample; 55% to 65% occur only once, and around 8.5% lies in the top ten. Input material: liver tumor tissue from sampling region 1. Subset specified: tumor region T1, superior pole. Every receptor here comes from a woman aged 60-75 years with primary liver carcinoma and hepatitis B virus infection.

The rearrangement links TRBV11-2 to TRBJ2-3, with D uncertain. V was pared by 7 bases and J by 7 bases, with 9 bases between. Germline CDR1 SGHAT, CDR2 FQNNGV. CDR3 size: 11 residues. The DNA of the CDR3 is TGTGCCAGCATCCCTTTGAATACGCAGTATTTT. Protein: CASIPLNTQYF. Full variable domain (rest looked up from reference TRBV11-2 and TRBJ2-3): EAGVAQSPRYKIIEKRQSVAFWCNPISGHATLYWYQQILGQGPKLLIQFQNNGVVDDSQLPKDRFSAERLKGVDSTLKIQPAKLEDSAVYLCASIPLNTQYFGPGTRLTVL.

As concerns this clonotype: One end of the junction varies from germline; a read error may be responsible. The chain couples TRBV6-1 to TRBJ1-1; 8 bases align to TRBD1. CDR1 and CDR2 from the germline V gene are MNHNS and SASEGT. The CDR3 totals 15 residues. The CDR3 DNA reads as TGTGCCAGCACTAAGTTGTGGGGACAGGACACTGAAGATTTCTTT. Its translation is CASTKLWGQDTEDFF.

Notes on this clonotype: This likely comes from a read error, as the CDR3 has no conserved phenylalanine or tryptophan at its end. The chain links TRBV28 to TRBJ2-3; 9 nucleotides align to TRBD2. The CDR3 sequence is 13 residues long. Germline V gene data show CDR1 as MDHEN and CDR2 as SYDVKM. The V segment lost 11 bases and the J segment 8 bases; nucleotides outside the gene matches: 11. The chain's CDR3 is CASGLAPPSTQYS. CDR3 nucleotides: TGTGCCTCCGGACTAGCGCCCCCCAGTACGCAGTATTCT.

Remarks on this clonotype: A much larger clone lies a single base off, so this may be a read error. This chain joins TRBV29-1 and TRBJ1-2; tentative D call: TRBD1 (6 bases). CDR3 length: 17 amino acids. V was cut by 4 bases and J by 5 bases, with 26 bases left in between. From germline, CDR1 is SQVTM and CDR2 ANQGSEA. The CDR3 is CSVGGQSALQVDYGYTF. For the CDR3, the DNA is TGCAGCGTTGGGGGGCAGAGCGCCCTCCAGGTAGATTATGGCTACACCTTC.

The chain is built from TRBV5-1 and TRBJ2-7; maybe TRBD2 (6 bases). Trimming pared 7 bases from V and 0 bases from J, leaving 14 bases between. Germline CDR1 is SGHRS and CDR2 is YFSETQ. The length of the CDR3 is 14 residues. This CDR3 reads CASRILASSYEQYF. CDR3 nucleotide sequence: TGCGCCAGCCGGATTCTAGCGAGCTCCTACGAGCAGTACTTC.

This clonotype came up many times. The chain couples TRBV14 to TRBJ2-3, with D uncertain. CDR1 SGHDN and CDR2 FVKESK come from the germline V gene. The CDR3 runs to 12 residues. V was trimmed by 2 bases and J by 9 bases, leaving 9 bases between them. CDR3: CASSQPGRTQYF. In DNA, the CDR3 is TGTGCCAGCAGCCAACCGGGTAGGACGCAGTATTTT.

The chain employs TRBV5-1 and TRBJ2-3; D possibly matches TRBD1 or TRBD2 (5 bases each). Germline CDR1 reads SGHRS; CDR2 reads YFSETQ. Trimming removed 3 bases at V and 3 bases at J, with 11 bases between. The CDR3 loop spans 14 amino acids. The CDR3: CASSSGTQTDTQYF. DNA of the CDR3: TGCGCCAGCAGCTCCGGGACCCAGACAGATACGCAGTATTTT.

A remark on this clonotype: This may come from a read error, since a much larger clone is one base off. The chain joins TRBV4-1 to TRBJ2-7, with a tentative D call TRBD2 (5 bases). CDR1 is MGHRA and CDR2 is YSYEKL in the germline V gene. The CDR3 consists of 15 residues. This CDR3 reads CASSQDRDYIYELYF. CDR3 bases: TGCGCCAGCAGCCAAGACCGGGATTATATCTACGAGCTGTACTTC.

The chain couples TRBV2 to TRBJ1-1; TRBD1 matches at 10 bases. This CDR3 contains 16 residues. The V gene's germline CDR1 is SNHLY and CDR2 FYNNEI. Trimming at V came to 5 bases and at J to 5 bases, leaving 11 bases not matched to a gene. Here the CDR3 reads CASSPRSGQGHTEAFF. The CDR3, as DNA: TGTGCCAGCAGTCCTCGGTCGGGACAGGGGCATACTGAAGCTTTCTTT. Full variable domain (outside the CDR3, taken from reference TRBV2 and TRBJ1-1): EPEVTQTPSHQVTQMGQEVILRCVPISNHLYFYWYRQILGQKVEFLVSFYNNEISEKSEIFDDQFSVERPDGSNFTLKIRSTKLEDSAMYFCASSPRSGQGHTEAFFGQGTRLTVV.

Notes on this clonotype: The junction differs from germline at one of its ends, possibly a read error. J is TRBJ2-3 and V is TRBV11-3; 8 bases are shared with TRBD2. This CDR3 comprises 15 residues. CDR1 and CDR2 from the germline V gene are SGHNT and YENEEA. The DNA of the CDR3 is TGTGTCAGCAGCTTAGGAGTAGCGGGACTAGGTACGCAGTATTTT. Translated: CVSSLGVAGLGTQYF.

The chain recombines TRBV14 with TRBJ2-5, with 11 nucleotides matching TRBD2. The germline V gene has CDR1 SGHDN and CDR2 FVKESK. The CDR3 extends over 18 amino acids. V trimming: 4 bases; J trimming: 4 bases; junction bases outside the gene matches: 14. The CDR3 loop is CASSPETSGKGLGETQYF. CDR3 nucleotide sequence: TGTGCCAGCAGCCCCGAGACTAGCGGGAAGGGTCTAGGAGAGACCCAGTACTTC.

V usage is TRBV6-5 and J usage is TRBJ1-4, with D possibly TRBD1 on 5 matching bases. The germline V gene encodes CDR1 MNHEY and CDR2 SVGAGI. The CDR3 covers 13 residues. V was pared by 7 bases and J by 6 bases, with 12 bases between. CDR3 protein: CASNHSGYEKLFF. The CDR3 DNA reads as TGTGCCAGCAATCACTCAGGGTATGAAAAACTGTTTTTT.

This clonotype was counted many times. The rearrangement uses TRBV6-5 and TRBJ1-2; D unclear. Germline V gene lookup returns CDR1 MNHEY and CDR2 SVGAGI. Trimming cost V 5 bases and J 3 bases, with 10 bases left between them. The CDR3 runs to 13 residues. CDR3 DNA sequence: TGTGCCAGCAGTCCCGGCAACTACTATGGCTACACCTTC. Residues: CASSPGNYYGYTF.

On this clonotype: The junction departs from germline at one end; a sequencing error may be responsible. J is TRBJ2-2 and V is TRBV11-2; D may be TRBD2 (7 bases). The germline V gene has CDR1 SGHAT and CDR2 FQNNGV. This CDR3 has 14 residues. Written as DNA, the CDR3 is TGTGCCATCAGCTTAGATCGTCAGGCCGGGGGGCTGTTTTTC. Amino acids: CAISLDRQAGGLFF.